The 3 T cell receptor beta chains below all came from one sample that was sequenced in a study of T cell responses to AZD1222 COVID-19 vaccine. Produced via immunoSEQ multiplex PCR; TCRdb's table is partial and in-frame only. The sample lists 110,000 or so clones, approximately 83% occurring once. Sample: peripheral blood, taken on day 0 of AZD1222 vaccination. These receptors all stem from an adult in good health.

The gene calls are TRBV7-2 and TRBJ2-7; D might be TRBD1 or TRBD2, each matching 5 bases. Germline V lookup: CDR1 SGHTA, CDR2 FQGNSA. Trimming stripped 5 bases from V and 2 bases from J, with 13 bases between. This CDR3 spans 14 amino acids. The CDR3 region is CASSPGDGAYEQYF. CDR3 nucleotides: TGTGCCAGCAGCCCCGGGGACGGAGCCTACGAGCAGTACTTC. The whole variable domain, remainder taken from reference TRBV7-2 and TRBJ2-7, is GAGVSQSPSNKVTEKGKDVELRCDPISGHTALYWYRQSLGQGLEFLIYFQGNSAPDKSGLPSDRFSAERTGGSVSTLTIQRTQQEDSAVYLCASSPGDGAYEQYFGPGTRLTVT.

The chain joins TRBV28 to TRBJ1-5; D remains unclear. V was clipped by 3 bases and J by 3 bases, with 12 bases between them. CDR1 and CDR2 from the germline V gene are MDHEN and SYDVKM. This CDR3 region has 15 residues. The CDR3 nucleotides read TGTGCCAGCAGTTTGGCAGATGCACCCAATCAGCCCCAGCATTTT. The encoded protein is CASSLADAPNQPQHF.

The chain has TRBV5-4 and TRBJ2-5; TRBD2 aligns across 13 bases. Germline CDR1 is SGHNT and CDR2 is YYREEE (reference sequence). The CDR3 totals 16 residues. Trimming removed 3 bases from V and 1 base from J; junction bases left unmatched: 3. The CDR3 sequence is CASSSGTSGAQETQYF. CDR3 DNA: TGTGCCAGCAGCTCCGGGACTAGCGGGGCCCAAGAGACCCAGTACTTC.